The entry below describes one TCR beta chain. What it recognizes is unknown. The sample comes from a study of cytomegalovirus exposure and HLA in healthy donors. Assay: immunoSEQ multiplex PCR; the TCRdb copy retains only in-frame clones and omits some. This table has about 170,000 clones, roughly nine tenths appearing once. The CDR3 is made up of 14 amino acids. Unmatched junction bases numbered 6, after V lost 3 bases and J lost 3 bases. The V gene's germline CDR1 is GTSNPN and CDR2 SVGIG (reference sequence). Study conclusions and caveats: While the bulk of TCR sequences proved rare, some public TCRs turned up in many donors.

The source of this sequence is a man aged 18 to 29 in good health and CMV-seropositive. The V call is TRBV30, the J call TRBJ2-3, with 7 nucleotides matching TRBD2. The material sequenced was PBMCs. The CDR3 DNA reads TGTGCCTGGAGCGTGGTTAGCGGGACAGATACGCAGTATTTT. Translated, it gives CAWSVVSGTDTQYF.